Here is one T cell receptor (beta chain) with its context. The method was immunoSEQ multiplex PCR; TCRdb's version includes in-frame clones alone and lacks a portion of them. Here the sample spans 200,000 to 300,000 clones, over 75% being singletons. Germline V lookup: CDR1 MDHEN, CDR2 SYDVKM. Trimming left V 9 bases short and J 2 bases short, with 11 bases between. The CDR3 loop spans 13 amino acids. The data stem from a study of blood T cell repertoires in COVID-19. Sequencing was carried out using peripheral blood. The V and J genes are TRBV28 and TRBJ1-5; D is possibly TRBD1 (5 bases). The sequence was collected from a human donor in a cohort sampled during active COVID-19. The CDR3 region has the DNA TGTGCCAGTCGCGGGACCCGCAATCAGCCCCAGCATTTT. Its protein product is CASRGTRNQPQHF.